This T cell receptor beta chain comes out of a study of response to subunit inactivated influenza vaccine. In germline, CDR1 is MNHEY, CDR2 SVGAGI. The junction had 2 bases not matched to a gene; V was cut back by 0 bases and J by 2 bases. The length of the CDR3 is 15 residues. From the RT-PCR reads, TCRdb called clonotypes with MiXCR, one entry per CDR3 protein. The table has approximately 500,000 distinct CDR3 sequences, over 10% seen once; the top ten hold roughly 14%. The chain employs TRBV6-5 and TRBJ1-2, with TRBD1 matching 8 bases. The sample was PBMCs from blood, taken more than 35 days after vaccination. This sequence was found in a man aged 50 to 60 who received an inactivated influenza vaccine. CDR3 residues: CASSYSGTGNYGYTF. The DNA for the CDR3 is TGTGCCAGCAGTTACTCCGGGACAGGAAACTATGGCTACACCTTC.